Listed here are 21 T cell receptor beta chains from one sample, sequenced in a study of cytomegalovirus exposure and HLA in healthy donors. PCR involved 60 Vbeta and 13 Jbeta primers. TCRdb's copy holds only in-frame clones and misses some; the assay was immunoSEQ multiplex PCR. In the table there are hundreds of thousands of clones, approximately 78% of which are singletons. Material: PBMCs. The source of these receptors is a boy aged 10-17 years in good health and CMV-seronegative.

This clone was detected a few times. DNA for the CDR3: TGTGCCAGCAGTTACCCCGGAGGGAGAAGGGAGCAGTTCTTC. Translated: CASSYPGGRREQFF. The gene calls are TRBV6-6 and TRBJ2-1; tentatively, D is TRBD2 (6 bases). Germline V CDR1 and CDR2: MNHNY, SVGAGI (reference sequence). Trimming left V 2 bases short and J 10 bases short, with 15 bases between. The CDR3 is 14 residues long.

V gene TRBV11-2 combines with J gene TRBJ1-1; 8 bases are a match to TRBD1. V gave up 5 bases and J gave up 3 bases; unmatched junction bases: 8. The germline gives CDR1 SGHAT, CDR2 FQNNGV. The CDR3 is made up of 15 amino acids. CDR3: CASSILNRGDTEAFF. CDR3 nucleotide sequence: TGTGCCAGCAGCATCCTTAACAGGGGGGACACTGAAGCTTTCTTT.

For the CDR3, the DNA is TGTGCCAGCAGCCAAGGAGTAGCGGGAGGGGGCACAGATACGCAGTATTTT. As protein: CASSQGVAGGGTDTQYF. The chain uses TRBV4-2 and TRBJ2-3; TRBD2 aligns across 11 bases. Per germline, CDR1 LGHNA and CDR2 YNFKEQ. The CDR3 contains 17 residues. The V segment lost 1 base and the J segment 1 base; nucleotides outside the gene matches: 4.

This clone was observed once. The chain is built from TRBV19 and TRBJ2-2, with 15 positions matching TRBD2. This CDR3 has 19 residues. From germline, CDR1 is LNHDA and CDR2 SQIVND (reference sequence). Trimming cost V 4 bases and J 2 bases; bases outside gene matches: 8. In nucleotides, the CDR3 is TGTGCCAGTAGTACCGGGACTAGCGGGGGGTACTTTAACACCGGGGAGCTGTTTTTT. It codes for CASSTGTSGGYFNTGELFF.

V is TRBV7-9 and J is TRBJ1-3, with D possibly matching TRBD1 (6 bases). Germline V gives CDR1 SEHNR, CDR2 FQNEAQ (reference sequence). V was cut by 3 bases and J by 0 bases, with 15 bases left in between. The CDR3 sequence is 17 residues long. The CDR3 sequence: CASSFPGTPVSGNTIYF. DNA for the CDR3: TGTGCCAGCAGCTTCCCAGGGACACCTGTCTCTGGAAACACCATATATTTT.

This chain links TRBV18 with TRBJ2-7, with D possibly being TRBD2 (5 bases). CDR1 is KGHSH and CDR2 is LQKENI in the germline V gene. This CDR3 contains 12 residues. Trimming took off 3 bases at V and 5 bases at J, with 8 bases between the two ends. The CDR3 DNA is TGTGCCAGCTCACCTACGAGGGACGAGCAGTACTTC. Protein sequence: CASSPTRDEQYF.

The rearrangement links TRBV21-1 to TRBJ2-7; TRBD2 is the table's D call and was not checked against the DNA. TRBV21-1 is described as a pseudogene. The CDR3 loop spans 15 amino acids. The CDR3, as DNA: TGTGCCAGCAGCAGATATAGCGGGAGGATCTACGAGCAGTACTTC. It specifies CASSRYSGRIYEQYF.

This sequence joins TRBV10-1 and TRBJ2-7, with D possibly being TRBD1 (6 bases). The CDR3 consists of 17 residues. V dropped 4 bases and J dropped 3 bases, with 22 bases sitting between them. Germline-derived CDR1 and CDR2 are WNHNN and SYGVQD (reference sequence). The CDR3 DNA is TGCGCCAGCAGTGGTCCCCTCAGGGGCCCAAGGAACTACGAGCAGTACTTC. Translated: CASSGPLRGPRNYEQYF.

The rearrangement uses TRBV9 and TRBJ2-3; D gene unclear. V was trimmed by 0 bases and J by 4 bases, leaving 6 bases between them. The CDR3 spans 13 residues. Germline V gene data show CDR1 as SGDLS and CDR2 as YYNGEE. The CDR3 DNA reads TGTGCCAGCAGCGTAGCTCGCGCAGATACGCAGTATTTT. This sequence encodes CASSVARADTQYF.

The chain has TRBV18 and TRBJ2-7; no clear D gene. The CDR3 loop spans 13 amino acids. V lost 1 base and J 10 bases, leaving 14 bases between the germline ends. Germline V gene lookup returns CDR1 KGHSH and CDR2 LQKENI. The CDR3 loop reads CASSPLAERTQYF. For the CDR3, the DNA is TGTGCCAGCTCACCACTGGCGGAGCGAACCCAGTACTTC.

This clone turned up a few times. This chain uses TRBV30 with TRBJ2-5; 7 bases fit TRBD2. With V trimmed by 5 bases and J by 13 bases, 13 bases remained unmatched. Germline assignment: CDR1 GTSNPN and CDR2 SVGIG (reference sequence). The CDR3 sequence is 12 residues long. The CDR3 is CAWDPIAGRRYF. CDR3 nucleotides: TGTGCCTGGGACCCGATAGCGGGTAGACGGTACTTC.

The chain has TRBV9 and TRBJ2-5, with 9 positions matching TRBD2. The CDR3 has 17 amino acids. In germline, CDR1 is SGDLS, CDR2 YYNGEE. The trim removed 0 bases at V and 2 bases at J, leaving 8 bases unmatched. In nucleotides, the CDR3 is TGTGCCAGCAGCGTAGGGGGTAGCGGGGGCCCACAAGAGACCCAGTACTTC. This gives the protein CASSVGGSGGPQETQYF.

This chain links TRBV7-9 with TRBJ1-2, with D possibly TRBD1 on 6 matching bases. The length of the CDR3 is 15 residues. Trimming cost V 0 bases and J 8 bases, with 16 bases left between them. Per germline, CDR1 SEHNR and CDR2 FQNEAQ (reference sequence). CDR3 residues: CASSLANGQLRGYTF. The CDR3 region has the DNA TGTGCCAGCAGCTTAGCGAATGGACAGCTCCGCGGCTACACCTTC.

V is TRBV29-1 and J is TRBJ2-1; 7 bases line up with TRBD2. Per germline, CDR1 SQVTM and CDR2 ANQGSEA. V dropped 1 base and J dropped 5; count of bases not matched to a gene: 8. The CDR3 covers 15 residues. The CDR3 DNA is TGCAGCGTTGAAGGGGCCCTAGCGGCAAACAATGAGCAGTTCTTC. Residues: CSVEGALAANNEQFF.

The genes are TRBV7-2 and TRBJ1-2; D call uncertain. V dropped 4 bases and J dropped 8 bases, with 11 bases sitting between them. The germline CDR1 and CDR2 sequences are SGHTA and FQGNSA. This CDR3 region has 12 residues. CDR3 amino acids: CASSSRTGGYTF. CDR3 nucleotide sequence: TGTGCCAGCAGCTCCCGGACGGGGGGCTACACCTTC.

This clone was counted a few times. The V call is TRBV5-1, the J call TRBJ1-4, with D possibly matching TRBD1 (6 bases). The CDR3 consists of 14 residues. V lost 4 bases to trimming and J lost 2 bases, with 9 bases between them. CDR1 and CDR2 (germline): SGHRS, YFSETQ. The CDR3 bases are TGCGCCAGCAGCCTGGGGGGCACTAATGAAAAACTGTTTTTT. The encoded protein is CASSLGGTNEKLFF.

The V and J genes are TRBV10-2 and TRBJ2-5, with D tentatively TRBD1 (6 bases). The CDR3 loop spans 15 amino acids. Germline V gene lookup returns CDR1 WSHSY and CDR2 SAAADI. Trimming removed 3 bases at V and 2 bases at J, with 13 bases between. The CDR3: CASSDWVRGQETQYF. The CDR3 DNA sequence: TGCGCCAGCAGTGATTGGGTCAGGGGTCAAGAGACCCAGTACTTC.

The CDR3 spells CSGRRADTQYF. DNA of the CDR3: TGCAGCGGGCGGAGGGCAGATACGCAGTATTTT. The chain links TRBV29-1 to TRBJ2-3; possible D gene TRBD2, 6 bases. Germline lookup yields CDR1 SQVTM and CDR2 ANQGSEA. CDR3 length: 11 amino acids. Trimming shortened V by 7 bases and J by 4 bases, and 9 bases separated the two germline ends.

This rearrangement joins TRBV7-9 to TRBJ2-3; 9 bases fit TRBD2. This CDR3 is 16 amino acids long. CDR1 is SEHNR and CDR2 is FQNEAQ in the germline V gene (reference sequence). V was pared by 0 bases and J by 0 bases, with 1 base of the junction left unmatched. The CDR3 spells CASSLAAGGSTDTQYF. As DNA, the CDR3 is TGTGCCAGCAGCTTAGCAGCGGGGGGCAGCACAGATACGCAGTATTTT.

This chain joins TRBV18 and TRBJ1-3, with TRBD1 identical over 7 bases. The CDR3 sequence is 15 residues long. V shed 3 bases and J 9 bases; nucleotides not matched to a gene: 11. Germline V gene sequence: CDR1 KGHSH, CDR2 LQKENI. The CDR3, as DNA: TGTGCCAGCTCACCGAGCACAGGGGAAGGTGGCACCATATATTTT. This sequence encodes CASSPSTGEGGTIYF.

The genes are TRBV19 and TRBJ2-3; D unclear. V dropped 1 base and J dropped 2 bases, with 7 bases sitting between them. Germline CDR1 reads LNHDA; CDR2 reads SQIVND (reference sequence). CDR3 length: 14 residues. The CDR3 spells CASSIGRNTDTQYF. The CDR3 bases are TGTGCCAGTAGTATAGGGCGGAACACAGATACGCAGTATTTT.